The next 23 T cell receptor beta chains were all read from a single sample in a study of T cells after yellow fever vaccination. TCRdb independently ran MiXCR on the 5' RACE reads; one entry per CDR3 protein. Among about 340,000 distinct CDR3 sequences listed, 8.7% were seen once. Sequenced here: PBMCs, sampled on the day of the first yellow fever vaccination. Every receptor here comes from a young man who received the YFV17D yellow fever vaccine.

The CDR3 spells CAISEGLGQGHVSIYGYTF. As DNA, the CDR3 is TGTGCCATCAGTGAAGGACTAGGACAGGGACATGTCTCGATCTATGGCTACACCTTC. The V and J genes are TRBV10-3 and TRBJ1-2; TRBD1 matches 8 bases. Unmatched junction bases numbered 19, after V lost 3 bases and J lost 4 bases. This CDR3 has 19 residues. Per germline, CDR1 ENHRY and CDR2 SYGVKD.

V is TRBV5-6 and J is TRBJ1-2; no firm D call. This CDR3 has 15 amino acids. Germline V CDR1 and CDR2: SGHDT, YYEEEE. Trimming stripped 0 bases from V and 6 bases from J, with 15 bases between. The CDR3 nucleotides are TGTGCCAGCAGCTTGGCCGCCGGAGGGATCCATGGCTACACCTTC. It yields the protein CASSLAAGGIHGYTF. Full variable domain (outside the CDR3, taken from reference TRBV5-6 and TRBJ1-2): DAGVTQSPTHLIKTRGQQVTLRCSPKSGHDTVSWYQQALGQGPQFIFQYYEEEERQRGNFPDRFSGHQFPNYSSELNVNALLLGDSALYLCASSLAAGGIHGYTFGSGTRLTVV.

Many counts were recorded for this clonotype. V gene TRBV5-6 combines with J gene TRBJ1-1; D gene ambiguous. The V gene's germline CDR1 is SGHDT and CDR2 YYEEEE. V lost 0 bases to trimming and J lost 4 bases, with 7 bases between them. This CDR3 has 13 amino acids. The CDR3 nucleotides are TGTGCCAGCAGCTTGGTACGGGGCACTGAAGCTTTCTTT. Its protein product is CASSLVRGTEAFF. The full variable domain, with the rest looked up from reference TRBV5-6 and TRBJ1-1, is DAGVTQSPTHLIKTRGQQVTLRCSPKSGHDTVSWYQQALGQGPQFIFQYYEEEERQRGNFPDRFSGHQFPNYSSELNVNALLLGDSALYLCASSLVRGTEAFFGQGTRLTVV.

This clonotype was counted many times. The chain is built from TRBV6-2 or TRBV6-3 and TRBJ1-1; D is ambiguous. Deletions cut 2 bases from V and 5 bases from J, with 15 bases between. The CDR3 length is 15 residues. CDR1 and CDR2 (germline): MNHEY, SVGEGT. CDR3 protein: CASSYSGSGQTEAFF. CDR3 DNA: TGTGCCAGCAGTTACAGTGGGAGCGGGCAGACTGAAGCTTTCTTT.

The chain couples TRBV6-2 or TRBV6-3 to TRBJ2-7, with TRBD2 matching over 9 bases. Trimming cost V 3 bases and J 5 bases; bases outside gene matches: 14. The V gene's germline CDR1 is MNHEY and CDR2 SVGEGT. CDR3 length: 17 residues. The CDR3 here is CASSYPIRLAGVHEQYV. The CDR3 nucleotides are TGTGCCAGCAGTTATCCCATCCGGTTAGCGGGGGTCCACGAGCAGTACGTC.

CDR3 residues: CASSPLLSSGNTIYF. As DNA, the CDR3 is TGTGCCAGCTCACCACTCCTGAGCTCTGGAAACACCATATATTTT. The V gene is TRBV18, the J gene TRBJ1-3; no definite D call. The CDR3 sequence is 15 residues long. Trimming removed 1 base at V and 0 bases at J, with 7 bases between. Germline CDR1 reads KGHSH; CDR2 reads LQKENI.

A few counts support this clonotype. This chain connects TRBV12-3 or TRBV12-4 to TRBJ1-1; no clear D. The germline V and J ends were trimmed by 1 base and 0 bases, with 12 bases remaining between them. The CDR3 sequence is 16 residues long. The CDR3 DNA reads TGTGCCAGCAGTTTAGTTGGCGGGGTTTTGAACACTGAAGCTTTCTTT. Translation: CASSLVGGVLNTEAFF.

The genes are TRBV24-1 and TRBJ2-1; 8 bases are shared with TRBD2. CDR3 length equals 15 residues. J gave up 6 bases and V 2 bases, and 5 bases lay outside the gene matches. From germline, CDR1 is KGHDR and CDR2 SFDVKD. Here the CDR3 DNA reads TGTGCCACCAGTGATTGGAGCGGGGGCGCCAATGAGCAGTTCTTC. It yields the protein CATSDWSGGANEQFF.

This clonotype was seen a few times. The chain employs TRBV13 and TRBJ1-2; TRBD1 might be the D (6 bases). Germline loops: CDR1 PRHDT, CDR2 FYEKMQ (reference sequence). Trimming pared 3 bases from V and 7 bases from J, leaving 18 bases between. This CDR3 has 15 amino acids. Written as DNA, the CDR3 is TGTGCCAGCAGCTTTCTCTCATGGGGGGCGCGTGGCTACACCTTC. Its protein is CASSFLSWGARGYTF.

The chain carries TRBV4-3 and TRBJ2-7; D is uncertain. Trimming removed 0 bases at V and 4 bases at J, with 7 bases between. Germline CDR1 is LGHNA and CDR2 is YSLEER. The CDR3 spans 13 residues. This chain's CDR3 is CASSQDFAYEQYF. The CDR3 DNA reads as TGCGCCAGCAGCCAAGATTTCGCTTACGAGCAGTACTTC.

The rearrangement uses TRBV11-2 and TRBJ2-4, with unresolved D. The CDR3 spans 15 residues. Germline CDR1 reads SGHAT; CDR2 reads FQNNGV. Trimming shortened V by 4 bases and J by 1 base, and 11 bases separated the two germline ends. The CDR3 DNA reads as TGTGCCAGCAGCTCCCTACGTGGGGCCAAAAACATTCAGTACTTC. Its protein product is CASSSLRGAKNIQYF.

The chain has TRBV7-9 and TRBJ2-5, with 15 bases identical to TRBD2. The CDR3 sequence is 16 residues long. V lost 4 bases to trimming and J lost 2 bases; unmatched junction nucleotides: 2. Germline loops: CDR1 SEHNR, CDR2 FQNEAQ (reference sequence). Here the CDR3 reads CASSYGTSGGQETQYF. The CDR3 DNA reads as TGTGCCAGCAGCTACGGGACTAGCGGGGGGCAAGAGACCCAGTACTTC.

The chain has TRBV11-2 and TRBJ2-6; possibly TRBD1 or TRBD2 for D (5 bases each). The germline V gene encodes CDR1 SGHAT and CDR2 FQNNGV. The CDR3 totals 15 residues. The V end was cut by 5 bases, the J end by 2 bases, with 10 bases between. DNA of the CDR3: TGTGCCAGCAGCCCTTGGGGGACTGGGGCCAACGTCCTGACTTTC. Its translation: CASSPWGTGANVLTF.

This clonotype was recorded a few times. CDR3 coding DNA: TGCGCCAGCAGCCGGCAAGAAAATGGCTACACCTTC. It translates to CASSRQENGYTF. The chain uses TRBV5-1 and TRBJ1-2; D not certain. Germline V gene lookup returns CDR1 SGHRS and CDR2 YFSETQ. CDR3 length equals 12 residues. Trimming cost V 4 bases and J 6 bases, with 10 bases left between them.

This sequence joins TRBV6-1 and TRBJ2-2; D gene ambiguous. This CDR3 has 13 residues. The germline V gene has CDR1 MNHNS and CDR2 SASEGT. V lost 8 bases, J lost 1 base, and 8 bases lay in between. The CDR3, as DNA: TGTGCCAGCGGACGTCAGAACACCGGGGAGCTGTTTTTT. Translated: CASGRQNTGELFF.

This clonotype has a count of ten or more. The chain joins TRBV12-3 or TRBV12-4 to TRBJ2-3, with D unresolved. CDR3 length: 13 amino acids. Trimming removed 2 bases at V and 4 bases at J, with 7 bases between. CDR3 residues: CASSLYEADTQYF. The CDR3, as DNA: TGTGCCAGCAGTTTATATGAGGCAGATACGCAGTATTTT.

This clonotype appeared many times. V gene TRBV2 combines with J gene TRBJ2-5; D is unclear. The length of the CDR3 is 12 residues. Germline-derived CDR1 and CDR2 are SNHLY and FYNNEI. Trimming left V 4 bases short and J 0 bases short, with 3 bases between. The CDR3 protein is CASSAYQETQYF. CDR3 bases: TGTGCCAGCAGTGCGTACCAAGAGACCCAGTACTTC.

This clonotype was counted a few times. The gene calls are TRBV5-1 and TRBJ2-5, with D perhaps TRBD1 or TRBD2 (7 bases each). Germline V gives CDR1 SGHRS, CDR2 YFSETQ. Trimming left V 4 bases short and J 2 bases short, with 18 bases between. There are 16 residues in the CDR3. The CDR3 bases are TGCGCCAGCAGCGCCCGGGCAGCGGGACAGCAAGAGACCCAGTACTTC. Translation gives CASSARAAGQQETQYF.

The rearrangement joins TRBV15 to TRBJ1-4; no reliable D call. The CDR3 covers 15 residues. The germline V and J ends were trimmed by 1 base and 4 bases, with 10 bases remaining between them. In germline, CDR1 is LNHNV, CDR2 YYDKDF (reference sequence). The CDR3 protein is CATSRAGANNEKLFF. For the CDR3, the DNA is TGTGCCACCAGCAGAGCAGGAGCCAATAATGAAAAACTGTTTTTT.

The V call is TRBV18, the J call TRBJ1-3, with D unclear. CDR3 length: 15 amino acids. The germline V and J ends were trimmed by 1 base and 0 bases, with 7 bases remaining between them. Germline lookup yields CDR1 KGHSH and CDR2 LQKENI. CDR3 sequence reads: CASSPRASSGNTIYF. The CDR3 coding sequence is TGTGCCAGCTCACCACGGGCGAGCTCTGGAAACACCATATATTTT.

The sample holds a few counts of this clonotype. The V call is TRBV6-1, the J call TRBJ2-6, with D possibly TRBD1 on 6 matching bases. Germline V gene lookup returns CDR1 MNHNS and CDR2 SASEGT. The CDR3 is 16 amino acids. The V end lost 4 bases, the J end lost 0 bases, and 10 bases lay between the germline ends. The CDR3 bases are TGTGCCAGCAGTGGAACAGGGTACTCTGGGGCCAACGTCCTGACTTTC. This gives the protein CASSGTGYSGANVLTF.

The table lists this clonotype with many counts. This chain joins TRBV7-2 and TRBJ2-3, with 8 bases that match TRBD1. V trimming: 5 bases; J trimming: 2 bases; junction bases outside the gene matches: 6. The CDR3 sequence is 15 residues long. CDR1 is SGHTA, CDR2 FQGNSA, per germline. Here the CDR3 reads CASSRDRGLTDTQYF. In DNA, the CDR3 is TGTGCCAGCAGCCGAGACAGGGGCCTCACAGATACGCAGTATTTT.

This clonotype was seen only a few times. J is TRBJ2-6 and V is TRBV5-1; D is unclear. Trimming removed 5 bases from V and 2 bases from J, with 14 bases in between. The germline V gene encodes CDR1 SGHRS and CDR2 YFSETQ. CDR3 length: 16 residues. This CDR3 is CASRTGRLAGANVLTF. CDR3 bases: TGCGCCAGCAGGACTGGCAGGCTAGCTGGGGCCAACGTCCTGACTTTC.